This T cell receptor (beta chain) emerged from a study of STAT3 mutations in large granular lymphocyte leukemia. Study-wide results and caveats: At least one immunodominant TCR beta clonotype appeared in every T-cell large granular lymphocyte leukemia patient.

Germline CDR1 SGHRS, CDR2 YFSETQ. V trimming: 4 bases; J trimming: 3 bases; junction bases outside the gene matches: 10. The CDR3 spans 15 residues. This clone was seen just once. As yet, its antigen is unknown. Assay used: immunoSEQ multiplex PCR; TCRdb lists only in-frame clones, some missing. The repertoire holds some 31,000 clones, with around 85% as singletons. Input material: peripheral blood mononuclear cells. The J gene is TRBJ2-7, the V gene TRBV5-1, with 7 bases matching TRBD2. This receptor was identified in a man aged 60 to 69 with T-cell large granular lymphocyte leukemia. Some clones in this sample may be carry-over from other donors' samples. The CDR3 DNA sequence: TGCGCCAGCAGCCCCGGACTAGGCCGTTACTACGAGCAGTACTTC. Translating it yields CASSPGLGRYYEQYF.